This T cell receptor beta chain comes out of a study of control samples from healthy donors and cancer patients. Germline loops: CDR1 MNHEY, CDR2 SVGAGI. Trimming shortened V by 10 bases and J by 0 bases, and 12 bases separated the two germline ends. This CDR3 spans 13 amino acids. Profiled with immunoSEQ multiplex PCR; TCRdb holds only in-frame clones, not every one. This sample carries under 85,000 clones, about 92% of them seen once, and the ten largest clones take approximately 5%. This clonotype originated in a man aged 55 to 70 with colorectal cancer. Specimen: PBMCs. V is TRBV6-5 and J is TRBJ1-2; D possibly corresponds to TRBD1 (5 bases). This CDR3 is CAIRDGPNYGYTF. As DNA, the CDR3 is TGTGCCATCCGGGACGGCCCTAACTATGGCTACACCTTC.